This is a list of T cell receptor beta chains from one sample in a study of shared clonotypes between healthy human individuals. The assay was immunoSEQ multiplex PCR, and TCRdb's table has in-frame clones only and misses some. The sample has some 2,400,000 clones; approximately 95% are singletons. The source material was naive CD4+ T cells sorted from blood. The receptors here all came from a man between 18 and 35 years old in good health. CDR3s include the opening cysteine and the closing phenylalanine or tryptophan. The D gene is left open where the match is weak. Not every row has a clone size; where given, it reads once, few, many or a size class.

j_call: TRBJ1-6
d_call: -
v_call: TRBV28
cdr3_length: 16
clone_size: -
cdr3_nt: TGTGCCAGCAGACCCTTTTCCGGGACCGGGATGTCACCCCTCCACTTT
cdr3_aa: CASRPFSGTGMSPLHF

j_call: TRBJ1-2
d_call: -
v_call: TRBV25-1
cdr3_length: 13
clone_size: -
cdr3_nt: TGTGCCAGCAGCGGTTCGGGGGCCTATGGCTACACCTTC
cdr3_aa: CASSGSGAYGYTF

j_call: TRBJ2-7
d_call: -
v_call: TRBV19
cdr3_length: 15
clone_size: few
cdr3_nt: TGTGCCAGTAGTATGGTGAGGGGGGCCTCCTACGAGCAGTACTTC
cdr3_aa: CASSMVRGASYEQYF

j_call: TRBJ1-1
d_call: TRBD1
v_call: TRBV5-4
cdr3_length: 14
clone_size: once
cdr3_nt: TGTGCCAGCAGCTTACCCGGGACAGGGGAACGAGCTTTCTTT
cdr3_aa: CASSLPGTGERAFF

j_call: TRBJ2-1
d_call: -
v_call: TRBV12-5
cdr3_length: 18
clone_size: -
cdr3_nt: TGTGCTAGTGGTTTGGTCCGCCTGAGGGATGGATCCTACAATGAGCAGTTCTTC
cdr3_aa: CASGLVRLRDGSYNEQFF

j_call: TRBJ1-2
d_call: TRBD1
v_call: TRBV7-9
cdr3_length: 14
clone_size: once
cdr3_nt: TGTGCCAGCAGCTTTGTCACAGGGGGAGGTGGCTACACCTTC
cdr3_aa: CASSFVTGGGGYTF

j_call: TRBJ1-1
d_call: TRBD1
v_call: TRBV29-1
cdr3_length: 14
clone_size: -
cdr3_nt: TGCAGCGTTGAGACAGGGGGCATTCGCACTGAAGCTTTCTTT
cdr3_aa: CSVETGGIRTEAFF

j_call: TRBJ1-3
d_call: TRBD1
v_call: TRBV6-1
cdr3_length: 17
clone_size: -
cdr3_nt: TGTGCCAGCAGTGAAGGGGGGACAGGGAGGACTGGAAACACCATATATTTT
cdr3_aa: CASSEGGTGRTGNTIYF

j_call: TRBJ2-7
d_call: -
v_call: TRBV29-1
cdr3_length: 13
clone_size: -
cdr3_nt: TGCAGCGTGCGGCAGGGAGCTAGCTACGAGCAGTACTTC
cdr3_aa: CSVRQGASYEQYF

j_call: TRBJ2-3
d_call: TRBD1
v_call: TRBV12-5
cdr3_length: 14
clone_size: -
cdr3_nt: TGTGCTAGTGGCATTCAGGGGGTAACAGATACGCAGTATTTT
cdr3_aa: CASGIQGVTDTQYF

j_call: TRBJ2-2
d_call: -
v_call: TRBV2
cdr3_length: 15
clone_size: -
cdr3_nt: TGTGCCAGCTACCGGGACCGGACGAACACCGGGGAGCTGTTTTTT
cdr3_aa: CASYRDRTNTGELFF

j_call: TRBJ2-3
d_call: TRBD2
v_call: TRBV18
cdr3_length: 17
clone_size: once
cdr3_nt: TGTGCCAGCTCACCCAGACTAGCGACCATGAGCACAGATACGCAGTATTTT
cdr3_aa: CASSPRLATMSTDTQYF

j_call: TRBJ2-5
d_call: -
v_call: TRBV7-9
cdr3_length: 16
clone_size: -
cdr3_nt: TGTGCCAGCAGCTTTAGGAATCCTAGCCGAGAAGAGACCCAGTACTTC
cdr3_aa: CASSFRNPSREETQYF

j_call: TRBJ1-3
d_call: -
v_call: TRBV19
cdr3_length: 15
clone_size: -
cdr3_nt: TGTGCCAGTAGTATGGCAGGGGCAGCCGGAAACACCATATATTTT
cdr3_aa: CASSMAGAAGNTIYF

j_call: TRBJ1-2
d_call: -
v_call: TRBV5-4
cdr3_length: 13
clone_size: once
cdr3_nt: TGTGCCAGCAGCCAAGGCCCACTCTATGGCTACACCTTC
cdr3_aa: CASSQGPLYGYTF

j_call: TRBJ1-2
d_call: -
v_call: TRBV4-1
cdr3_length: 14
clone_size: -
cdr3_nt: TGCGCCAGTACCACGGGCGGGGGTGGCTATGGCTACACCTTC
cdr3_aa: CASTTGGGGYGYTF

j_call: TRBJ2-5
d_call: -
v_call: TRBV27
cdr3_length: 17
clone_size: -
cdr3_nt: TGTGCCAGCAGTTTCCTCTTCGACTACAGGTTACAAGAGACCCAGTACTTC
cdr3_aa: CASSFLFDYRLQETQYF